What follows are 15 T cell receptor beta chains derived from one specimen sequenced in a study of T cells in tuberculosis (dated by TCRdb to the late 2010s). The receptor library was made with the immunoSEQ multiplex PCR assay. Entries here come from immuneACCESS through TCRdb and include only in-frame sequences with V and J called. Some clones fail to appear in such tables; in the studies checked, an unresolved V gene covers under half of the shortfall, and the cause of the remainder is unknown. This sample lists 20,000 to 25,000 clones; just over 90% were detected once. 17% of the sample is in the top ten clones. Sequenced input: PBMCs. The receptor set was obtained from a donor aged 5 to 30 with latent tuberculosis or without tuberculosis infection. Some clones in this sample may be carry-over from other donors' samples.

This chain uses TRBV2 with TRBJ2-1; 8 bases line up with TRBD1. CDR3 length: 14 residues. The V gene's germline CDR1 is SNHLY and CDR2 FYNNEI. V trimming: 6 bases; J trimming: 5 bases; junction bases outside the gene matches: 6. The CDR3 sequence: CASSRTGLNNEQFF. The DNA for the CDR3 is TGTGCCAGCAGCCGGACAGGGTTAAACAATGAGCAGTTCTTC.

The chain carries TRBV9 and TRBJ1-2; D possibly corresponds to TRBD1 (5 bases). This CDR3 region has 16 residues. The V end was cut by 2 bases, the J end by 1 base, with 15 bases between. Germline V gene lookup returns CDR1 SGDLS and CDR2 YYNGEE. This CDR3 is CASSVAETAINYGYTF. The CDR3 nucleotides read TGTGCCAGCAGCGTCGCAGAGACAGCGATTAACTATGGCTACACCTTC.

The chain uses TRBV5-6 and TRBJ1-2, with D possibly being TRBD1 (6 bases). CDR3 length equals 17 residues. V lost 5 bases and J 6 bases, leaving 26 bases between the germline ends. Germline loops: CDR1 SGHDT, CDR2 YYEEEE. The CDR3 spells CASSLAGVPLGWDGYTF. The CDR3, as DNA: TGTGCCAGCAGTCTTGCAGGGGTCCCATTAGGTTGGGATGGCTACACCTTC.

This chain links TRBV6-4 with TRBJ2-3; 10 positions agree with TRBD1. The CDR3 runs 15 residues. The V gene end was trimmed by 0 bases and the J gene end by 4 bases; junction bases not matched to a gene: 1. Germline values: CDR1 MRHNA, CDR2 SNTAGT. The CDR3 loop is CASSDSGQGADTQYF. The CDR3 nucleotides are TGTGCCAGCAGTGACTCCGGACAGGGGGCAGATACGCAGTATTTT.

V usage is TRBV11-2 and J usage is TRBJ2-7; 8 nucleotides agree with TRBD2. CDR3 length: 14 residues. The V and J ends lost 5 bases and 9 bases, in that order; junction bases with no gene match: 12. The germline CDR1 and CDR2 sequences are SGHAT and FQNNGV. In DNA, the CDR3 is TGTGCCAGCAGCCCACCCGACAGCCGGGAGGGGCAGTACTTC. Amino acids: CASSPPDSREGQYF.

The gene calls are TRBV7-2 and TRBJ1-2, with D possibly being TRBD1 (5 bases). The CDR3 totals 12 residues. CDR1 is SGHTA, CDR2 FQGNSA, per germline. V dropped 4 bases and J dropped 6 bases, with 9 bases sitting between them. The CDR3 DNA sequence: TGTGCCAGCAGCTATCGCAGGGATGGCTACACCTTC. Protein sequence: CASSYRRDGYTF.

The chain combines TRBV5-1 with TRBJ2-1; 10 positions match TRBD2. CDR1 SGHRS and CDR2 YFSETQ come from the germline V gene. The CDR3 totals 16 residues. With 1 base clipped from V and 4 bases from J, the junction kept 5 bases outside the gene matches. The CDR3 DNA is TGCGCCAGCAGCTTGAGCGGACTAGCGGTTTACAATGAGCAGTTCTTC. It translates to CASSLSGLAVYNEQFF. Using reference TRBV5-1 and TRBJ2-1 for the parts outside the CDR3, the full variable domain is KAGVTQTPRYLIKTRGQQVTLSCSPISGHRSVSWYQQTPGQGLQFLFEYFSETQRNKGNFPGRFSGRQFSNSRSEMNVSTLELGDSALYLCASSLSGLAVYNEQFFGPGTRLTVL.

This chain connects TRBV5-1 to TRBJ2-3; D uncertain. There are 14 residues in the CDR3. V was clipped by 1 base and J by 2 bases, with 8 bases between them. Germline V gene data show CDR1 as SGHRS and CDR2 as YFSETQ. The CDR3 bases are TGCGCCAGCAGCTTGTCGTTCCTCACAGATACGCAGTATTTT. This sequence encodes CASSLSFLTDTQYF.

The CDR3 region is CASRDGLAGIPTDTQYF. CDR3 DNA: TGTGCCAGCAGGGACGGACTAGCGGGGATACCCACAGATACGCAGTATTTT. The V gene is TRBV27, the J gene TRBJ2-3, with TRBD2 matching over 12 bases. The CDR3 is made up of 17 amino acids. Trimming took 6 bases from V and 2 from J; bases not matched to a gene: 9. The V gene's germline CDR1 is MNHEY and CDR2 SMNVEV (reference sequence).

The chain couples TRBV7-9 to TRBJ1-2; 10 bases map to TRBD1. The ends lost 6 bases at V and 7 bases at J; junction bases unmatched: 14. Looked up from germline, CDR1 is SEHNR and CDR2 is FQNEAQ (reference sequence). CDR3 length: 16 residues. The CDR3 nucleotides read TGTGCCAGCAGTCTCCCCGACATGGGACAGGGGATTGGCTACACCTTC. This codes for CASSLPDMGQGIGYTF.

The chain employs TRBV7-6 and TRBJ1-2, with 11 nucleotides matching TRBD1. Unmatched junction bases numbered 10, after V lost 11 bases and J lost 8 bases. The CDR3 loop spans 13 amino acids. Germline values: CDR1 SGHVS, CDR2 FNYEAQ. The chain's CDR3 is CAVSGQGAVGYTF. The CDR3 coding sequence is TGTGCCGTATCCGGACAGGGGGCGGTCGGCTACACCTTC.

The chain links TRBV27 to TRBJ1-5; 7 nucleotides match TRBD1. CDR3 size: 16 residues. CDR1 is MNHEY and CDR2 is SMNVEV in the germline V gene (reference sequence). Germline trimming cut 6 bases from V and 2 bases from J; bases unmatched to any gene: 10. CDR3 sequence: CASSRNSDRGNQPQHF. CDR3 sequence (DNA): TGTGCCAGCAGCCGAAACTCCGACAGGGGCAATCAGCCCCAGCATTTT.

The V gene is TRBV13, the J gene TRBJ1-1, with a possible D match to TRBD1 (6 bases). Germline assignment: CDR1 PRHDT and CDR2 FYEKMQ (reference sequence). V lost 2 bases to trimming and J lost 7 bases, with 11 bases between them. The CDR3 is made up of 13 amino acids. The CDR3 loop reads CASSLSGTNEAFF. In DNA, the CDR3 is TGTGCCAGCAGCTTATCCGGGACAAATGAAGCTTTCTTT. Full variable domain (outside the CDR3, taken from reference TRBV13 and TRBJ1-1): AAGVIQSPRHLIKEKRETATLKCYPIPRHDTVYWYQQGPGQDPQFLISFYEKMQSDKGSIPDRFSAQQFSDYHSELNMSSLELGDSALYFCASSLSGTNEAFFGQGTRLTVV.

The V call is TRBV4-3, the J call TRBJ2-6, with 8 bases matching TRBD1. Germline lookup yields CDR1 LGHNA and CDR2 YSLEER. CDR3 size: 20 residues. V was pared by 1 base and J by 4 bases, with 15 bases of the junction left unmatched. The CDR3 is CASSQVGPGQAFSGANVLTF. CDR3 DNA: TGCGCCAGCAGCCAAGTTGGCCCGGGACAGGCCTTTTCCGGGGCCAACGTCCTGACTTTC.

V usage is TRBV7-2 and J usage is TRBJ2-3; 9 bases agree with TRBD2. The CDR3 is made up of 15 amino acids. Germline trimming cut 4 bases from V and 1 base from J; bases unmatched to any gene: 3. CDR1 is SGHTA and CDR2 is FQGNSA in the germline V gene. CDR3 DNA sequence: TGTGCCAGCAGCTCTCGGACTAGCGGCACAGATACGCAGTATTTT. Protein sequence: CASSSRTSGTDTQYF.